These 26 T cell receptor beta chains were all obtained from the same sample, sequenced in a study of post-analysis software for immune sequencing data. Whole-study findings and limits: Comparison of patients with controls showed 5 or 6 TRBV segments more frequent in patients, TRBV5-6, TRBV5-1 and TRBV20-1 among them.

Every TCR beta cDNA library bore unique molecular identifiers. TCRdb used MiXCR to reprocess the PCR reads, holding one entry per CDR3 protein. The sample lists fewer than 850,000 distinct CDR3 sequences; roughly 27% were seen once. Their antigens remain unidentified. Specimen: blood. The receptors shown here come from a girl aged 10-17 years with multiple sclerosis.

The V and J genes are TRBV12-5 and TRBJ1-1; unclear D gene. Germline loops: CDR1 LGHNT, CDR2 FRNRAP. V gave up 6 bases and J gave up 4 bases, with 9 bases separating them. This CDR3 region has 12 residues. CDR3 in DNA: TGTGCTAGTGGGGGTGTGGGCACTGAAGCTTTCTTT. Translation: CASGGVGTEAFF.

This clonotype was recorded a few times. V and J are TRBV27 and TRBJ2-1, with 10 bases aligning to TRBD2. CDR1 MNHEY and CDR2 SMNVEV come from the germline V gene (reference sequence). The CDR3 runs to 16 residues. V shed 3 bases and J 8 bases; nucleotides not matched to a gene: 10. CDR3 sequence: CASSFSSGGGIDEQFF. For the CDR3, the DNA is TGTGCCAGCAGTTTCTCAAGCGGGGGGGGCATAGATGAGCAGTTCTTC.

This clonotype was seen only a few times. The gene calls are TRBV7-9 and TRBJ2-1; TRBD2 is a possible D gene (5 bases). This CDR3 has 14 residues. Looked up from germline, CDR1 is SEHNR and CDR2 is FQNEAQ (reference sequence). Trimming cost V 2 bases and J 7 bases, with 12 bases left between them. CDR3 sequence reads: CASSLSSGANEQFF. As DNA, the CDR3 is TGTGCCAGCAGCTTAAGCAGCGGAGCAAATGAGCAGTTCTTC.

The CDR3, as DNA: TGTGCCAGCAGTCGGGGCAATCGTCCACCCCTCCACTTT. Translation gives CASSRGNRPPLHF. J is TRBJ1-6 and V is TRBV6-5; weak D call: TRBD1 (5 bases). CDR1 MNHEY and CDR2 SVGAGI come from the germline V gene. The V and J ends lost 5 bases and 11 bases respectively, with 13 bases between them. CDR3 length: 13 residues.

The chain uses TRBV5-6 and TRBJ1-2; unclear D gene. The ends were cut back, 0 bases at V and 8 bases at J, with 11 bases in the middle. This CDR3 contains 13 residues. CDR1 and CDR2 (germline): SGHDT, YYEEEE. The CDR3 reads CASSLGWSGGYTF. DNA for the CDR3: TGTGCCAGCAGCTTGGGGTGGAGTGGAGGCTACACCTTC.

This sequence joins TRBV20-1 and TRBJ2-3; 12 nucleotides agree with TRBD2. V was pared by 6 bases and J by 4 bases, with 8 bases of the junction left unmatched. This CDR3 is built from 15 residues. Germline V lookup: CDR1 DFQATT, CDR2 SNEGSKA (reference sequence). CDR3 amino acids: CSARPGLAGPDTQYF. The CDR3 DNA is TGCAGTGCCCGCCCGGGACTAGCGGGCCCAGATACGCAGTATTTT.

This clonotype was counted a few times. CDR3 sequence (DNA): TGTGCCATCAGTGACTCAGGGAAGGCGGATGAAAAACTGTTTTTT. Amino acid sequence: CAISDSGKADEKLFF. The genes are TRBV10-3 and TRBJ1-4, with D maybe TRBD1 (5 bases). V dropped 3 bases and J dropped 6 bases, with 14 bases sitting between them. The germline V gene encodes CDR1 ENHRY and CDR2 SYGVKD. The CDR3 has 15 residues.

The V and J genes are TRBV4-2 and TRBJ2-2, with 12 bases that match TRBD2. This CDR3 is built from 18 residues. Germline V CDR1 and CDR2: LGHNA, YNFKEQ. The junction had 6 bases not matched to a gene; V was cut back by 0 bases and J by 4 bases. CDR3 in amino acids: CASSQELTSGRPTGELFF. In nucleotides, the CDR3 is TGTGCCAGCAGCCAAGAACTTACTAGCGGGAGGCCCACCGGGGAGCTGTTTTTT.

J is TRBJ2-1 and V is TRBV24-1, with D perhaps matching TRBD1 (5 bases). CDR1 and CDR2 (germline): KGHDR, SFDVKD. V was trimmed by 2 bases and J by 0 bases, leaving 10 bases between them. This CDR3 spans 16 amino acids. The CDR3 DNA reads as TGTGCCACCAGTGATTCCAGGGCGAGCTCCTACAATGAGCAGTTCTTC. This encodes CATSDSRASSYNEQFF.

This clonotype was counted between two and nine times. This sequence joins TRBV21-1 and TRBJ1-4; the table calls TRBD1, which could not be checked here. TRBV21-1 is a pseudogene locus. The CDR3 consists of 16 residues. The CDR3 region is CASSKAQGGTNEKLFF. The CDR3 bases are TGTGCCAGCAGCAAAGCGCAGGGGGGAACTAATGAAAAACTGTTTTTT.

Many counts were recorded for this clonotype. V gene TRBV28 combines with J gene TRBJ2-3; TRBD2 matches 10 bases. There are 14 residues in the CDR3. With 2 bases clipped from V and 5 bases from J, the junction kept 1 base outside the gene matches. Germline assignment: CDR1 MDHEN and CDR2 SYDVKM. The DNA for the CDR3 is TGTGCCAGCAGTTTAAGGACTAGCGGAGATACGCAGTATTTT. Residues: CASSLRTSGDTQYF.

The rearrangement uses TRBV4-1 and TRBJ2-3; TRBD2 is a possible D gene (5 bases). This CDR3 is 16 amino acids long. Germline CDR1 reads MGHRA; CDR2 reads YSYEKL. V gave up 4 bases and J gave up 6 bases, with 20 bases separating them. The CDR3: CASSLAMGSGWDTQYF. DNA for the CDR3: TGCGCCAGCAGCCTGGCGATGGGTTCGGGGTGGGATACGCAGTATTTT.

This clonotype was detected a few times. The chain links TRBV28 to TRBJ2-1; D ambiguous. Trimming took off 8 bases at V and 6 bases at J, with 20 bases between the two ends. Germline loops: CDR1 MDHEN, CDR2 SYDVKM. The CDR3 extends over 15 amino acids. The CDR3 here is CASHPSRVFSNEQFF. CDR3 sequence (DNA): TGTGCCAGCCACCCCTCTAGGGTTTTTAGCAATGAGCAGTTCTTC.

This clonotype occurred a few times. V usage is TRBV28 and J usage is TRBJ1-6; no clear D. The CDR3 runs 12 residues. Germline CDR1 and CDR2: MDHEN and SYDVKM. V lost 4 bases to trimming and J lost 6 bases, with 4 bases between them. The CDR3, as DNA: TGTGCCAGCAGTTCAGCTAATTCACCCCTCCACTTT. It encodes CASSSANSPLHF.

The chain links TRBV7-2 to TRBJ2-5; 10 positions agree with TRBD2. The CDR3 has 16 residues. CDR1 is SGHTA, CDR2 FQGNSA, per germline. The V segment lost 6 bases and the J segment 5 bases; nucleotides outside the gene matches: 12. CDR3 in amino acids: CASSKTRTSGGETQYF. In DNA, the CDR3 is TGTGCCAGCAGTAAAACCAGGACTAGCGGAGGGGAGACCCAGTACTTC.

The chain couples TRBV20-1 to TRBJ2-3; TRBD2 matches 11 bases. The germline gives CDR1 DFQATT, CDR2 SNEGSKA (reference sequence). Trimming at V came to 5 bases and at J to 3 bases, leaving 7 bases not matched to a gene. The CDR3 runs to 15 residues. This CDR3 is CSAPRLAGRTDTQYF. CDR3 coding DNA: TGCAGTGCTCCTCGACTAGCGGGGAGAACAGATACGCAGTATTTT.

This clonotype turned up a few times. CDR3 protein: CATQNTNYGYTF. CDR3 nucleotides: TGTGCCACCCAGAATACAAACTATGGCTACACCTTC. V usage is TRBV25-1 and J usage is TRBJ1-2; the D is unclear. The CDR3 runs to 12 residues. The germline V and J ends were trimmed by 10 bases and 2 bases, with 11 bases remaining between them. Germline V gives CDR1 MGHDK, CDR2 SYGVNS.

This clonotype was detected many times. The chain recombines TRBV10-3 with TRBJ2-5; 10 bases are a match to TRBD1. In germline, CDR1 is ENHRY, CDR2 SYGVKD. This CDR3 contains 14 residues. V shed 8 bases, J shed 4 bases, and the junction held 7 bases outside the gene matches. The CDR3 here is CAIGEDRGRETQYF. The CDR3 DNA reads as TGTGCCATCGGGGAAGACAGGGGGCGAGAGACCCAGTACTTC.

There are a few counts of this clonotype. The rearrangement uses TRBV4-3 and TRBJ2-7; TRBD2 is a possible D gene (5 bases). This CDR3 is built from 17 residues. Deletions cut 1 base from V and 4 bases from J, with 20 bases between. Germline CDR1 is LGHNA and CDR2 is YSLEER. Here the CDR3 reads CASSQGRSGAAVYEQYF. CDR3 coding DNA: TGCGCCAGCAGCCAAGGCCGGAGCGGAGCTGCTGTATACGAGCAGTACTTC.

The chain employs TRBV20-1 and TRBJ1-5; TRBD1 matches at 7 bases. In germline, CDR1 is DFQATT, CDR2 SNEGSKA (reference sequence). The ends lost 0 bases at V and 5 bases at J; junction bases unmatched: 7. The CDR3 is 15 residues long. The CDR3 DNA is TGCAGTGCTAGAGAGGGACAGCTATACTATCAGCCCCAGCATTTT. Translating it yields CSAREGQLYYQPQHF.

This clonotype has only a few counts. This rearrangement joins TRBV12-3 or TRBV12-4 to TRBJ1-1, with no clear D. Trimming pared 3 bases from V and 0 bases from J, leaving 5 bases between. The CDR3 loop spans 13 amino acids. Here the CDR3 DNA reads TGTGCCAGCAGTTTTGACGTGAACACTGAAGCTTTCTTT. Translation gives CASSFDVNTEAFF.

The chain couples TRBV5-1 to TRBJ2-7; 10 bases map to TRBD1. The CDR3 is made up of 14 amino acids. The germline V gene encodes CDR1 SGHRS and CDR2 YFSETQ. V gave up 7 bases and J gave up 2 bases; unmatched junction bases: 6. Here the CDR3 DNA reads TGCGCCAGCGGGACCGGGACAGGGGCCTACGAGCAGTACTTC. Translated, it gives CASGTGTGAYEQYF.

For this clonotype: At one end the junction does not follow the germline gene, possibly because of a read error. The chain has TRBV9 and TRBJ2-3, with 14 nucleotides matching TRBD2. The CDR3 has 17 amino acids. The germline V gene has CDR1 SGDLS and CDR2 YYNGEE. Written as DNA, the CDR3 is TGTGTCAGCAGCGTAGGGACTAGCGGGGGACGCACGAATACGCAGTATTTT. Its translation: CVSSVGTSGGRTNTQYF.

The chain combines TRBV29-1 with TRBJ1-1; D is uncertain. With 7 bases removed from V and 1 base from J, the gap between germline ends came to 13 bases. Germline CDR1 reads SQVTM; CDR2 reads ANQGSEA. This CDR3 is 13 amino acids long. CDR3 bases: TGCAGCGGAGGGTTCGGAACGAACACTGAAGCTTTCTTT. It specifies CSGGFGTNTEAFF.

V usage is TRBV25-1 and J usage is TRBJ2-7; the D call may be TRBD1 or TRBD2 (5 bases each). The germline V gene has CDR1 MGHDK and CDR2 SYGVNS. The CDR3 totals 16 residues. V lost 4 bases and J 7 bases, leaving 23 bases between the germline ends. CDR3: CASSANPGTPVREQYF. The CDR3 region has the DNA TGTGCCAGCAGTGCCAACCCCGGGACCCCGGTAAGAGAGCAGTACTTC.

The chain has TRBV10-3 and TRBJ1-1; D remains ambiguous. The CDR3 covers 16 residues. Germline V gene sequence: CDR1 ENHRY, CDR2 SYGVKD. Trimming pared 2 bases from V and 0 bases from J, leaving 13 bases between. The CDR3 sequence: CAISETRRPMNTEAFF. CDR3 sequence (DNA): TGTGCCATCAGTGAGACAAGACGGCCTATGAACACTGAAGCTTTCTTT.